This TCR beta chain stems from a study of blood T cell repertoires in COVID-19. Background on the study: COVID-19 samples, acute and convalescent, were from the United States, Italy and Spain. Sample material is recorded as cDNA or gDNA derived from T cells, B-cell-depleted T cells, or PBMCs.

Original processing methods: Cell counts per sample came from amplifying reference gene primers. Clones were sequenced by immunoSEQ multiplex PCR, and TCRdb holds only the in-frame ones, with some missing. V and J calls and clone size are given by that table; D and trimming were obtained from the DNA. The sample gives 150,000 to 200,000 clones, about four fifths of which show up once; under 13% is in the top ten. Germline CDR1 is MDHEN and CDR2 is SYDVKM. The V and J ends lost 3 bases and 1 base respectively, with 9 bases between them. This CDR3 contains 14 residues. Sequenced: peripheral blood. The chain has TRBV28 and TRBJ1-1; D not certain. The origin of this receptor is a man aged 65 to 85 with active or convalescent COVID-19. Here the CDR3 reads CASSFGGKNTEAFF. The CDR3 DNA reads as TGTGCCAGCAGTTTCGGAGGAAAGAACACTGAAGCTTTCTTT.